A single sample gave rise to the 22 T cell receptor beta chains below, sequenced in a study of CD4 T cells in relation to SARS-CoV-2 and coronaviruses. TCRdb's copy holds only in-frame clones and misses some; the assay was immunoSEQ multiplex PCR. Of about 26,000 clones listed, about 77% are singletons. Before the COVID-19 pandemic, during about 2011-2019, CD4+ T cells were taken from unexposed donors. The cells were cultured for around ten days before CD4+ T cells were isolated. The antigens these receptors bind are not known. Specimen: CD4+ T cells from PBMCs, cultured in vitro. The receptors stem from a human donor in good health.

The chain joins TRBV9 to TRBJ2-1, with 7 bases matching TRBD2. The CDR3 length is 18 residues. The trim removed 2 bases at V and 1 base at J, leaving 12 bases unmatched. Per the germline V gene, CDR1 is SGDLS and CDR2 is YYNGEE. CDR3 in amino acids: CASSVTSGEGLSYNEQFF. CDR3 bases: TGTGCCAGCAGCGTTACGTCGGGGGAGGGACTATCCTACAATGAGCAGTTCTTC.

The chain combines TRBV5-1 with TRBJ2-3, with TRBD2 matching 8 bases. V was clipped by 4 bases and J by 0 bases; unmatched bases: 4. The CDR3 has 15 amino acids. From germline, CDR1 is SGHRS and CDR2 YFSETQ. Written as DNA, the CDR3 is TGCGCCAGCAGCCCGACTAGCGTGAGCACAGATACGCAGTATTTT. Its protein product is CASSPTSVSTDTQYF.

This chain uses TRBV19 with TRBJ1-6; 9 bases fit TRBD1. Unmatched junction bases numbered 10, after V lost 4 bases and J lost 9 bases. The CDR3 loop spans 16 amino acids. CDR1 LNHDA and CDR2 SQIVND come from the germline V gene (reference sequence). CDR3: CASSTARQGGGSPLHF. The CDR3 DNA reads as TGTGCCAGTAGTACCGCCCGACAGGGGGGGGGTTCACCCCTCCACTTT. Filled out from reference TRBV19 and TRBJ1-6, the complete variable domain reads DGGITQSPKYLFRKEGQNVTLSCEQNLNHDAMYWYRQDPGQGLRLIYYSQIVNDFQKGDIAEGYSVSREKKESFPLTVTSAQKNPTAFYLCASSTARQGGGSPLHFGNGTRLTVT.

This clone was detected only a few times. CDR3 in amino acids: CASSSTDSGNTIYF. The CDR3 region has the DNA TGTGCCAGCAGCTCAACAGACTCTGGAAACACCATATATTTT. The chain recombines TRBV7-9 with TRBJ1-3; D gene uncertain. Trimming pared 4 bases from V and 0 bases from J, leaving 7 bases between. Germline V CDR1 and CDR2: SEHNR, FQNEAQ (reference sequence). This CDR3 spans 14 amino acids.

The CDR3 coding sequence is TGCGCCAGCAGCCAAGATATAGTACGTGGGACCTACGAGCAGTACTTC. Protein product: CASSQDIVRGTYEQYF. The chain is built from TRBV4-3 and TRBJ2-7; no reliable D call. This CDR3 region has 16 residues. Trimming cost V 0 bases and J 2 bases, with 14 bases left between them. In germline, CDR1 is LGHNA, CDR2 YSLEER.

This chain uses TRBV3-1 (or the pseudogene TRBV3-2) with TRBJ1-4; TRBD1 matches at 8 bases. Trimming took 3 bases from V and 6 from J; bases not matched to a gene: 9. The CDR3 covers 16 residues. The germline gives CDR1 LGHDT, CDR2 YNNKEL (reference sequence). The CDR3 DNA reads as TGTGCCAGCAGCCAGGGGACAGGTATGAGGGATGAAAAACTGTTTTTT. Its protein is CASSQGTGMRDEKLFF.

J is TRBJ2-7 and V is TRBV7-8; the match to TRBD2 covers 9 bases. The ends lost 5 bases at V and 3 bases at J; junction bases unmatched: 8. Germline V gene lookup returns CDR1 SGHVS and CDR2 FQNEAQ. The CDR3 consists of 15 residues. In DNA form, the CDR3 reads TGTGCCAGCAGCCTAGAGCGGGGGGCAGGCTACGAGCAGTACTTC. Encoded protein: CASSLERGAGYEQYF.

The chain links TRBV19 to TRBJ2-5; the D gene is possibly TRBD2 (6 bases). V was clipped by 3 bases and J by 2 bases, with 10 bases between them. Per the germline V gene, CDR1 is LNHDA and CDR2 is SQIVND (reference sequence). This CDR3 contains 14 residues. CDR3 loop: CASSMGRSQETQYF. The DNA of the CDR3 is TGTGCCAGTAGTATGGGGAGGTCGCAAGAGACCCAGTACTTC.

This clone was counted a few times. V usage is TRBV3-1 (or the pseudogene TRBV3-2) and J usage is TRBJ2-7, with 7 positions matching TRBD2. Germline V CDR1 and CDR2: LGHDT, YNNKEL (reference sequence). Trimming cost V 4 bases and J 6 bases; bases outside gene matches: 21. The CDR3 consists of 18 residues. The chain's CDR3 is CASSPWLEPGGRNSEQYF. The CDR3 DNA is TGTGCCAGCAGCCCATGGTTGGAGCCGGGCGGGAGAAACTCCGAGCAGTACTTC.

V is TRBV5-1 and J is TRBJ1-4; D may be TRBD1 (5 bases). Germline loops: CDR1 SGHRS, CDR2 YFSETQ. The CDR3 contains 15 residues. V lost 3 bases and J lost 7, with 16 bases in between. CDR3 nucleotide sequence: TGCGCCAGCAGCTCGGACACCTTACTGAGTGAAAAACTGTTTTTT. Encoded protein: CASSSDTLLSEKLFF.

The V and J genes are TRBV6-5 and TRBJ2-7, with no clear D. Germline loops: CDR1 MNHEY, CDR2 SVGAGI. CDR3 length equals 14 residues. With 0 bases removed from V and 1 base from J, the gap between germline ends came to 7 bases. CDR3 DNA sequence: TGTGCCAGCAGTTACTCGGGAAAGTCCTACGAGCAGTACTTC. Protein sequence: CASSYSGKSYEQYF.

The chain is built from TRBV11-2 and TRBJ2-1, with 9 bases fitting TRBD2. This CDR3 region has 14 residues. Germline CDR1 and CDR2: SGHAT and FQNNGV. Trimming at V came to 3 bases and at J to 7 bases, leaving 4 bases not matched to a gene. The CDR3 DNA sequence: TGTGCCAGCAGCTTCCGGGCGGGAGGGAATGAGCAGTTCTTC. Its translation is CASSFRAGGNEQFF.

V usage is TRBV7-9 and J usage is TRBJ2-2; no firm D call. The germline V gene encodes CDR1 SEHNR and CDR2 FQNEAQ (reference sequence). The CDR3 loop spans 13 amino acids. The ends were cut back, 0 bases at V and 8 bases at J, with 7 bases in the middle. The CDR3 loop reads CASSLAGKGELFF. CDR3 bases: TGTGCCAGCAGCTTAGCAGGAAAAGGGGAGCTGTTTTTT.

The rearrangement uses TRBV3-1 (or the pseudogene TRBV3-2) and TRBJ2-3; 7 bases map to TRBD2. This CDR3 spans 15 amino acids. The V gene end was trimmed by 1 base and the J gene end by 5 bases; junction bases not matched to a gene: 6. Per the germline V gene, CDR1 is LGHDT and CDR2 is YNNKEL (reference sequence). DNA of the CDR3: TGTGCCAGCAGCCAAGGCCTGGCTAGCGGAGATACGCAGTATTTT. Translating gives CASSQGLASGDTQYF.

CDR3 loop: CASSLFSASTDTQYF. The CDR3 DNA sequence: TGTGCCAGCAGTTTATTTAGCGCCAGCACAGATACGCAGTATTTT. The chain uses TRBV28 and TRBJ2-3, with TRBD2 as a possible D gene (5 bases). Trimming shortened V by 1 base and J by 0 bases, and 8 bases separated the two germline ends. There are 15 residues in the CDR3. The germline gives CDR1 MDHEN, CDR2 SYDVKM.

The V gene is TRBV6-5, the J gene TRBJ2-3, with 9 bases matching TRBD1. Germline V gene data show CDR1 as MNHEY and CDR2 as SVGAGI. This CDR3 is 15 amino acids long. The V and J ends lost 4 bases and 2 bases, in that order; junction bases with no gene match: 4. CDR3 nucleotide sequence: TGTGCCAGCAGTTGGACAGGGGCATACACAGATACGCAGTATTTT. Translation: CASSWTGAYTDTQYF.

The table lists this clone with a count of one. The rearrangement links TRBV29-1 to TRBJ1-1; D remains ambiguous. This CDR3 is built from 11 residues. Trimming left V 5 bases short and J 1 base short, with 5 bases between. Germline-derived CDR1 and CDR2 are SQVTM and ANQGSEA. This chain's CDR3 is CSVPGNTEAFF. In DNA, the CDR3 is TGCAGCGTTCCAGGGAACACTGAAGCTTTCTTT.

V is TRBV10-1 and J is TRBJ2-3; D is possibly TRBD1 (5 bases). CDR1 and CDR2 (germline): WNHNN, SYGVQD (reference sequence). CDR3 length: 15 amino acids. V shed 7 bases and J shed 0 bases, with 14 bases lying between them. CDR3 residues: CASILTASSTDTQYF. The CDR3 region has the DNA TGCGCCAGCATCCTGACAGCTTCTAGCACAGATACGCAGTATTTT.

V is TRBV10-1 and J is TRBJ1-1; D call uncertain. The V and J ends lost 3 bases and 4 bases respectively, with 12 bases between them. The CDR3 is 14 residues long. Per the germline V gene, CDR1 is WNHNN and CDR2 is SYGVQD (reference sequence). This CDR3 is CASSDPARGTEAFF. The CDR3 DNA is TGCGCCAGCAGTGACCCCGCAAGAGGCACTGAAGCTTTCTTT.

The rearrangement joins TRBV7-3 to TRBJ2-2; tentatively, D is TRBD2 (6 bases). V was shortened by 5 bases and J by 0 bases, with 19 bases between the two germline ends. Germline loops: CDR1 SGHTA, CDR2 FQGTGA. The CDR3 extends over 18 amino acids. The CDR3 sequence is CASSPTGDGETNTGELFF. CDR3 sequence (DNA): TGTGCCAGCAGCCCGACGGGGGACGGTGAAACGAACACCGGGGAGCTGTTTTTT.

The V and J genes are TRBV6-2 or TRBV6-3 and TRBJ2-7; 11 bases line up with TRBD2. The CDR3 runs 20 residues. Germline V lookup: CDR1 MNHEY, CDR2 SVGEGT. The J segment lost 4 bases and the V segment lost 7 bases, leaving 24 bases of the junction unmatched. This chain's CDR3 is CASTPTSVTLRLAGGYEQYF. CDR3 DNA sequence: TGTGCCAGCACCCCAACCTCGGTTACCCTACGGCTAGCGGGGGGATACGAGCAGTACTTC.

This clone was counted only a few times. The gene calls are TRBV6-5 and TRBJ2-3; D might be TRBD1 (6 bases). The V gene lost 5 bases and the J gene lost 4 bases, with 16 bases spanning the gap. The V gene's germline CDR1 is MNHEY and CDR2 SVGAGI. The CDR3 is 15 amino acids. CDR3 sequence reads: CASSLWQGSADTQYF. Here the CDR3 DNA reads TGTGCCAGCAGTCTCTGGCAGGGGAGTGCAGATACGCAGTATTTT.